This TCR beta chain was observed in a study of blood T cell repertoires in COVID-19. Study in general: Acute and convalescent COVID-19 samples came from the United States, Italy and Spain.

Per the germline V gene, CDR1 is SGHTA and CDR2 is FQGTGA. Trimming took 2 bases from V and 7 from J, leaving 9 bases between them. CDR3 length equals 13 residues. Original analysis: From reference gene primer amplification, estimates of nucleated cell counts were derived. Clones were sequenced by immunoSEQ multiplex PCR, and TCRdb holds only the in-frame ones, with some missing. The D gene and trimming were derived from the DNA, and the V and J assignments and clone size from that table. There are over 200,000 clones in the sample; about 89% occur only once, and about 6.3% lies in the top ten. The receptor's source is a man in his fifties or sixties who had recovered from COVID-19. The sequenced sample was peripheral blood. The rearrangement joins TRBV7-3 to TRBJ2-1, with D possibly matching TRBD1 (5 bases). The CDR3 coding sequence is TGTGCCAGCAGCTTACAGGGTCGAAATGAGCAGTTCTTC. Translation gives CASSLQGRNEQFF.